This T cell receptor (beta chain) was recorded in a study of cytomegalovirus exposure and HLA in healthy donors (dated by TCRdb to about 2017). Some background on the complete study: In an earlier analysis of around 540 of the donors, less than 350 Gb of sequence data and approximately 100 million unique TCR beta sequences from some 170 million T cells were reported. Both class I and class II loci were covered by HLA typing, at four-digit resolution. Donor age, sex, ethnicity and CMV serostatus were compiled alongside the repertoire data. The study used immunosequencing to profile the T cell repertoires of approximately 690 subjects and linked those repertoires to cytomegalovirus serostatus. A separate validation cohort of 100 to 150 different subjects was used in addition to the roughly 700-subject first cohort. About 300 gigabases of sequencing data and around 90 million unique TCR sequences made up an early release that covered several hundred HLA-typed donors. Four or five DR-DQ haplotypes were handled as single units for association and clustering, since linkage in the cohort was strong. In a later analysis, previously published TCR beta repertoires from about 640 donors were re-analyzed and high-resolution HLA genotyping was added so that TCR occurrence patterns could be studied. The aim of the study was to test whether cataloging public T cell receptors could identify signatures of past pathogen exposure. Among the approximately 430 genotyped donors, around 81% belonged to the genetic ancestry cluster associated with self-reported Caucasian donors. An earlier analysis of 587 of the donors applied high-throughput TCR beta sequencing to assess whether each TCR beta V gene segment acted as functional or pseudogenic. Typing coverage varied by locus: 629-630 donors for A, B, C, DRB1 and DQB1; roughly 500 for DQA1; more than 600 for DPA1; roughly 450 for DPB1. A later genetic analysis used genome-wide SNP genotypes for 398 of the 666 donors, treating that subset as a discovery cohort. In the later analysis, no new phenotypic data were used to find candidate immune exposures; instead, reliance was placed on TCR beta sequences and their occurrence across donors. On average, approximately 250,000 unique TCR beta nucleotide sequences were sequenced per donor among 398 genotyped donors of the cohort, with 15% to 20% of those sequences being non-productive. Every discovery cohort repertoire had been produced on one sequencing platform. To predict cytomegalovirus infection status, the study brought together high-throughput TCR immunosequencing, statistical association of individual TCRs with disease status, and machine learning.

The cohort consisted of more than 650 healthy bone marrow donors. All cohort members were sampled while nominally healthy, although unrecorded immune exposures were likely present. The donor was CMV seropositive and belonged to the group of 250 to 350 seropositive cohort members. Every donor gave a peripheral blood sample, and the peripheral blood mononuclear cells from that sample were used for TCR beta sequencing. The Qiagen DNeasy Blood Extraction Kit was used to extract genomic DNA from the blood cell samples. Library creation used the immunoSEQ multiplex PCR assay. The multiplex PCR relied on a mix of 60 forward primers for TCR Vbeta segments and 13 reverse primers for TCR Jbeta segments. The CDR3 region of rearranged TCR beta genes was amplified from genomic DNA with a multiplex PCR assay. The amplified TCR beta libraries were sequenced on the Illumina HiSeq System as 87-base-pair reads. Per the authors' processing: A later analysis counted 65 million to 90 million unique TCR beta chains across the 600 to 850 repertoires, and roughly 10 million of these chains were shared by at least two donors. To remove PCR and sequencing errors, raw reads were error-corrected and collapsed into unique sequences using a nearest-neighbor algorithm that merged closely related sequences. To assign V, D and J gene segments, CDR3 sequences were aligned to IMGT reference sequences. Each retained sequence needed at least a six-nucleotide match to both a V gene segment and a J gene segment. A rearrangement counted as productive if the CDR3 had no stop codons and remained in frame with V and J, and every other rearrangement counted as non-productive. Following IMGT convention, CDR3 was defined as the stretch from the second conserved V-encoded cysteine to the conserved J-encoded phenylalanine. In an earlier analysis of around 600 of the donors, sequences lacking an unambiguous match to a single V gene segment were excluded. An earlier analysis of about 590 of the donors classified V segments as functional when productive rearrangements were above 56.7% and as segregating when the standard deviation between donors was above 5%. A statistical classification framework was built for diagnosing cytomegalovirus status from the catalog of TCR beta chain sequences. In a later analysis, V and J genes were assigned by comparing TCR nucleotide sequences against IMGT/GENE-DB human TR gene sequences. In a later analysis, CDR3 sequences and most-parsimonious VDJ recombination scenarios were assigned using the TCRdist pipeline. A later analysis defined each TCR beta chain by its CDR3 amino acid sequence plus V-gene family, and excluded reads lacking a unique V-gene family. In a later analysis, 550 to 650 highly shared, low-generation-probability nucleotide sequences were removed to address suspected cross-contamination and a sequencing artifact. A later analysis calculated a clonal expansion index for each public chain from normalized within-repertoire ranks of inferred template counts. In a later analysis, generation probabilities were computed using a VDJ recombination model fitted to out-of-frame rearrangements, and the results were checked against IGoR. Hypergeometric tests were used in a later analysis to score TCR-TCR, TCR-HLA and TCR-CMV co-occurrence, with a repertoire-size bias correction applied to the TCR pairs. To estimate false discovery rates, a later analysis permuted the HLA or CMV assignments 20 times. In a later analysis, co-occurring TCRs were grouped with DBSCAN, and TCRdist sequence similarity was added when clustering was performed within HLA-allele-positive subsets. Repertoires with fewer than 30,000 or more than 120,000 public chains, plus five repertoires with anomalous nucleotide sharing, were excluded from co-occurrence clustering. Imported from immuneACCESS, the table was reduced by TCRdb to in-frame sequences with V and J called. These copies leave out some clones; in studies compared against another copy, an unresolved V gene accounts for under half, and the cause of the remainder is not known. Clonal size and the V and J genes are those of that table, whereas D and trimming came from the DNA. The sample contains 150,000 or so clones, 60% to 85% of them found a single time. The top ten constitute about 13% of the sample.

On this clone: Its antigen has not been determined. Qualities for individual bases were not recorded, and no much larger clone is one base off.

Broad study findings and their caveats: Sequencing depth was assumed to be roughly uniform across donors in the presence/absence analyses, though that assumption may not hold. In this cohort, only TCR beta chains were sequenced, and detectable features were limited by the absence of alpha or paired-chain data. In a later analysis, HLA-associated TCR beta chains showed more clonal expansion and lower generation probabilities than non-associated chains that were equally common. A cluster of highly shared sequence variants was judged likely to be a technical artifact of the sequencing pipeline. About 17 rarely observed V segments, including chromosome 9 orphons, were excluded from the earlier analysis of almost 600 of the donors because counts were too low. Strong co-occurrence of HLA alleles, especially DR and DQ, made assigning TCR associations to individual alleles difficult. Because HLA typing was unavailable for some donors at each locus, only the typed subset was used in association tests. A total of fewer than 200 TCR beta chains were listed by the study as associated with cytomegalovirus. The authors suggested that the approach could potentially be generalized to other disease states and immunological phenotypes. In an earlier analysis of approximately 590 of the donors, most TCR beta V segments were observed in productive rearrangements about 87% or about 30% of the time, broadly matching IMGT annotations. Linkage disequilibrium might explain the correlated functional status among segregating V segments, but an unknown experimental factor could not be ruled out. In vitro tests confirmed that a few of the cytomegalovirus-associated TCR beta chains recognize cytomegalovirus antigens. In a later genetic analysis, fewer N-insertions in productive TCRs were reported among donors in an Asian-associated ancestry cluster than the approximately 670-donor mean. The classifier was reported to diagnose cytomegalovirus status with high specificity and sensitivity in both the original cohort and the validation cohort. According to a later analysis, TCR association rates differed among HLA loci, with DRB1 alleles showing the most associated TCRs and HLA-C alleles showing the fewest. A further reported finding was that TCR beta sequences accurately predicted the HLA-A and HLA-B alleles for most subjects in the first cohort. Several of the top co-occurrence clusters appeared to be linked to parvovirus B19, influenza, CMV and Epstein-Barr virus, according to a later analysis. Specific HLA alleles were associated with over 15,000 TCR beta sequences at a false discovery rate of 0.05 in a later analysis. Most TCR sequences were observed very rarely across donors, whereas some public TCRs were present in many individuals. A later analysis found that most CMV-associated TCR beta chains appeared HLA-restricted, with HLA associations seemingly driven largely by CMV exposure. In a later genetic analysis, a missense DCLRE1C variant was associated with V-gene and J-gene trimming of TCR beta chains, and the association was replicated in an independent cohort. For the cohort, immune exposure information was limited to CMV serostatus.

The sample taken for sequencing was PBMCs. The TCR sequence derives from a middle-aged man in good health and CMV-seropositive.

Here the CDR3 is given as CASSLGANTDTQYF. The nucleotide sequence is given as TGTGCCAGCAGCTTGGGAGCGAACACAGATACGCAGTATTTT. In this chain, TRBV7-3 is recombined with TRBJ2-3; 5 matching bases give a weak D call of TRBD2. The germline V gene yields SGHTA for CDR1 and FQGTGA for CDR2. Trimming costs V 3 bases and J 2 bases, and their ends lie 9 bases apart. From the cysteine up to the phenylalanine, the CDR3 has a length of 14 residues. Only the CDR3 part of the read is kept: 42 bases, read in frame from the first base.